This T cell receptor (beta chain) was captured by sequencing in a study of cytomegalovirus exposure and HLA in healthy donors. General study findings and limits: The authors assumed roughly uniform sequencing depth across donors for presence/absence analyses.

Amplification used 60 Vbeta primers and 13 Jbeta primers. This table comes from immunoSEQ multiplex PCR, and its TCRdb copy is limited to in-frame clones, with some not included. Reported are approximately 71,000 clones; the ten largest clones contain approximately 3.9%. Note on this clone: What it binds is not known.

The sequence came from a female donor in good health and CMV-seropositive. Sequencing was performed on PBMCs.

This CDR3 reads CASSYGVGGQPQHF. As DNA, the CDR3 is TGTGCCAGCAGTTACGGCGTGGGGGGTCAGCCCCAGCATTTT. J is TRBJ1-5 and V is TRBV6-5, with a tentative D call TRBD1 (5 bases). Germline-derived CDR1 and CDR2 are MNHEY and SVGAGI. This CDR3 region has 14 residues. V shed 2 bases and J shed 6 bases, with 11 bases lying between them.